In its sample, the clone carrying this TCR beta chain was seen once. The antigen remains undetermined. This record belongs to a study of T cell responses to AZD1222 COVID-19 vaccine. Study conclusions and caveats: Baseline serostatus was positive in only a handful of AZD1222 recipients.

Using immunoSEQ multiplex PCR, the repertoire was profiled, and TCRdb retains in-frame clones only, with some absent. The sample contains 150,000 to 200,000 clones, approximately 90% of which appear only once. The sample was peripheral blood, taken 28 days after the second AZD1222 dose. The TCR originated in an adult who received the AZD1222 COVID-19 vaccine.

CDR3: CASTPGGLATLDFYNEQFF. Here the CDR3 DNA reads TGTGCCAGCACCCCGGGGGGACTAGCGACATTAGACTTCTACAATGAGCAGTTCTTC. The chain recombines TRBV7-3 with TRBJ2-1; 10 bases are a match to TRBD2. J was trimmed by 3 bases and V by 7 bases; bases with no gene match: 18. The CDR3 covers 19 residues. Germline V gene lookup returns CDR1 SGHTA and CDR2 FQGTGA.